This T cell receptor beta chain stems from a study of blood T cell repertoires in COVID-19. Participant ages covered about 18 to 100 years across about two dozen US areas. V lost 6 bases to trimming and J lost 4 bases, with 9 bases between them. Looked up from germline, CDR1 is WSHSY and CDR2 is SAAADI. This CDR3 is 13 amino acids long. Repertoires were generated with immunoSEQ multiplex PCR, while TCRdb's copy carries only in-frame clones and drops some. The table includes some 250,000 clones, approximately 91% detected once. The chain links TRBV10-2 to TRBJ1-4; maybe TRBD1 (5 bases). The origin of this receptor is a woman between 40 and 55 years old with acute COVID-19. The sample consisted of PBMCs or T cells enriched from blood (not recorded which). The CDR3 here is CASRPQGNEKLFF. CDR3 nucleotides: TGCGCCAGCAGGCCCCAGGGTAATGAAAAACTGTTTTTT.